The source of this T cell receptor (beta chain) is a study of blood T cell repertoires in COVID-19. On the study more broadly: Acute and convalescent COVID-19 samples came from the United States, Italy and Spain.

Per the original data handling: Estimation of nucleated cell counts was performed using reference gene primer amplification. The data were produced by immunoSEQ multiplex PCR, yet TCRdb's version contains in-frame clones alone and is incomplete. V, J and clone size are taken as reported in that table, and D and trimming were inferred from the DNA itself. The table has about 400,000 clones, roughly 90% seen once. Germline V CDR1 and CDR2: LGHDT, YNNKEL (reference sequence). Germline trimming cut 2 bases from V and 7 bases from J; bases unmatched to any gene: 10. The CDR3 has 15 amino acids. The chain recombines TRBV3-1 (or the pseudogene TRBV3-2) with TRBJ1-1; 7 bases agree with TRBD1. The specimen sequenced was peripheral blood. This TCR derives from a middle-aged man with acute or convalescent COVID-19. The CDR3 nucleotides read TGTGCCAGCAGCCAATCTCCGACAGGGTTGGTTGAAGCTTTCTTT. Translated: CASSQSPTGLVEAFF.